This T cell receptor (beta chain) came from a study of T cell responses to AZD1222 COVID-19 vaccine. Overall study results and limits: The donors showed a predominance of white British ancestry and of females, with possible underestimation of clonal diversity. Sampling captured repertoires only after the peak T cell response. Vaccine-related CD4 TCRs covered spike, predominating at 160-218 and 743-854. Nearly half of spike-specific TCRs reportedly go after variant regions that carry no mutations.

This table comes from immunoSEQ multiplex PCR, and its TCRdb copy is limited to in-frame clones, with some not included. The sample comprises about 170,000 clones, about nine tenths of which are singletons, and around 1.6% rests with the top ten. V gave up 5 bases and J gave up 5 bases; unmatched junction bases: 10. This CDR3 has 16 amino acids. Germline V CDR1 and CDR2: SGHNT, YENEEA. As regards this clone: Its antigen is undetermined.

This sequence joins TRBV11-3 and TRBJ2-1; 9 positions match TRBD1. Specimen: peripheral blood, collected on day 0 of AZD1222 vaccination. The receptor was isolated from an adult in good health. CDR3 in amino acids: CASSGRDRAVNNEQFF. CDR3 coding DNA: TGTGCCAGCAGCGGCCGGGACAGGGCCGTAAACAATGAGCAGTTCTTC.